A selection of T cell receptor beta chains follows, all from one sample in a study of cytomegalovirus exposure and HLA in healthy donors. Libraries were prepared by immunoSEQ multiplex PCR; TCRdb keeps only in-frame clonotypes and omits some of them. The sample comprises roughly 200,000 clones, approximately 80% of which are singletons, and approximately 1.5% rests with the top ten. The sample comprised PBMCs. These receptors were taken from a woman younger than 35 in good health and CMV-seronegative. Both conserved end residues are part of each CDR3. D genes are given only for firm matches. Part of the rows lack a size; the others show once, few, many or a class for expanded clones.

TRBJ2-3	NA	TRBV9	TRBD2	TGTGCCAGCAGCGTAGAGGGACTAGCGGGAGTAGATACGCAGTATTTT	CASSVEGLAGVDTQYF
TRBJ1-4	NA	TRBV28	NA	TGTGCCAGCAGTTTAGGGGGGGGAGGGCCCCCTGAAAAACTGTTTTTT	CASSLGGGGPPEKLFF
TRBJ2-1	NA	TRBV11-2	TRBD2	TGTGCCAGCAGCCCCCGGACTAGCGGGCCTTACAATGAGCAGTTCTTC	CASSPRTSGPYNEQFF
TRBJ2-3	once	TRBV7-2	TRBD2	TGTGCCAGCAGCTTAGACGGGACTAGTCGGGGTACGCAGTATTTT	CASSLDGTSRGTQYF
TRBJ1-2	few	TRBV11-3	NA	TGTGCCAGCAGCCCAGGGTTCGGCTACACCTTC	CASSPGFGYTF
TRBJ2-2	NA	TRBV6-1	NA	TGTGCCAGCAGTGAAGCGCGATTGAGGGGGAAGAGGGCCGGGGAGCTGTTTTTT	CASSEARLRGKRAGELFF
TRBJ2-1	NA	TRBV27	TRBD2	TGTGCCAGCACCGTAACTAGCGGGGGTTACGAGCATGAGCAGTTCTTC	CASTVTSGGYEHEQFF
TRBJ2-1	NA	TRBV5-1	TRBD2	TGCGCCAGCAGCCCGGGACTAGCGGCTTACAATGAGCAGTTCTTC	CASSPGLAAYNEQFF
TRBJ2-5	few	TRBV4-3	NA	TGCGCCAGCAGCCAACCAAGGACTGGGCAGGAGACCCAGTACTTC	CASSQPRTGQETQYF
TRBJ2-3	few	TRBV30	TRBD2	TGTGCCTGGAGTGTACAAAGTCTAGCGGGGAGCGGGGCAGATACGCAGTATTTT	CAWSVQSLAGSGADTQYF
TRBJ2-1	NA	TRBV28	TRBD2	TGTGCCAGCAGGGAACAGGGACTAGCGGGGGCAAATGAGCAGTTCTTC	CASREQGLAGANEQFF
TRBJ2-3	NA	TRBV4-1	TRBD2	TGCGCCAGCAGCCGGGAATTTGAACGGGGGGGAGATACGCAGTATTTT	CASSREFERGGDTQYF
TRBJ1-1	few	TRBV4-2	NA	TGTGCCAGCAGCCAAGATCAGGGAGGAAACACTGAAGCTTTCTTT	CASSQDQGGNTEAFF
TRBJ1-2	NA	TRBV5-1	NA	TGCGCCAGCAGCGGGGATGGGGCAGGGGTTGAAGGCTACACCTTC	CASSGDGAGVEGYTF
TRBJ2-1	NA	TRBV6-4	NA	TGTGCCAGCAGTGACTCGAATCTGCGGGAAATGAACCATGAGCAGTTCTTC	CASSDSNLREMNHEQFF
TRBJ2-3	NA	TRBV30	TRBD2	TGTGCCTGGAGTCTGAGCGGGATCGGTACAGATACGCAGTATTTT	CAWSLSGIGTDTQYF
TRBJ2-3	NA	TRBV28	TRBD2	TGTGCCAGCAGTCAGCGACTAGCGGGAGCGACAGATACGCAGTATTTT	CASSQRLAGATDTQYF
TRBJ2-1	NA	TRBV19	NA	TGTGCCAGTACGACCGCACCTAGCTCCTACAATGAGCAGTTCTTC	CASTTAPSSYNEQFF
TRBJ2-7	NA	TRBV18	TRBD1	TGTGCCAGCTCACCAAGGGGACAGGGGGACGAGCAGTACTTC	CASSPRGQGDEQYF
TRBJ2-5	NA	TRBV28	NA	TGTGCCAGCAGTTTATATGGACAGAGAAGGCCCCAGTACTTC	CASSLYGQRRPQYF
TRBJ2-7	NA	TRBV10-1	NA	TGCGCCAGCAGTGAGTCTGGGGGGAGGAAAAATAGCTCCTACGAGCAGTACTTC	CASSESGGRKNSSYEQYF
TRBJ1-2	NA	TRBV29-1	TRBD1	TGCAGCGTGGGGCTTAAAGGGGGCTCTAACTATGGCTACACCTTC	CSVGLKGGSNYGYTF
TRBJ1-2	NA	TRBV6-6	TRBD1	TGTGCCAGCAGTTACTCCGGACAGGTCTATGGCTACACCTTC	CASSYSGQVYGYTF
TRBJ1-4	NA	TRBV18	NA	TGTGCCAGCTCTCTGGGGCCGGCTAATTCGGAAAAACTGTTTTTT	CASSLGPANSEKLFF
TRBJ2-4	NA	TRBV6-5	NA	TGTGCCAGCATGAGGGGGAGTGGTGGAAACATTCAGTACTTC	CASMRGSGGNIQYF
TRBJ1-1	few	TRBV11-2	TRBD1	TGTGCCAGCAGCTTAAGACAGGGGAGCACTGAAGCTTTCTTT	CASSLRQGSTEAFF
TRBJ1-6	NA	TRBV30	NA	TGTGCCTGGCACAGGGTGTATAATTCACCCCTCCACTTT	CAWHRVYNSPLHF
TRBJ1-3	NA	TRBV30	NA	TGTGCCTGGAGTGCAGTCGGAAACACCATATATTTT	CAWSAVGNTIYF
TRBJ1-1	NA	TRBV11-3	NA	TGTGCCAGCAGCTTAGAGAGGGAGGTGTACGACAACACTGAAGCTTTCTTT	CASSLEREVYDNTEAFF
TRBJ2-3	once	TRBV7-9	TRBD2	TGTGCCAGCAGCCGTTTACTAGCGGGGGGAGATACGCAGTATTTT	CASSRLLAGGDTQYF
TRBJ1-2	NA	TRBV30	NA	TGTGCCTGCTGGAGGGTGGGGAGTATACGTGGCTACACCTTC	CACWRVGSIRGYTF
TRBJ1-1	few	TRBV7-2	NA	TGTGCCAGCAGCCATGGGGTTGGGGCTCGGAACACTGAAGCTTTCTTT	CASSHGVGARNTEAFF
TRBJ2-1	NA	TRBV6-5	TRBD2	TGTGCCAGCAGTTACTCGGGGACTAGCGGGAACAATGAGCAGTTCTTC	CASSYSGTSGNNEQFF
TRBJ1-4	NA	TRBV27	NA	TGTGCCAGCAGTTTATCCCCGGGGTTCCGCGAAAAACTGTTTTTT	CASSLSPGFREKLFF
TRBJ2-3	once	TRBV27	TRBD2	TGTGCCAGCAGTTTTAGCGGGGGCGGCACAGATACGCAGTATTTT	CASSFSGGGTDTQYF
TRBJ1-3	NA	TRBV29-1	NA	TGCAGCGTTGCGGGCGGGGAGTCTGGAAACACCATATATTTT	CSVAGGESGNTIYF
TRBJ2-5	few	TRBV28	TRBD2	TGTGCCAGCAGTTTATTAGCGGGAGGGCGAGAGACCCAGTACTTC	CASSLLAGGRETQYF
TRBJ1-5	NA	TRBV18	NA	TGTGCCAGCTCACCACCAAACTCCGACAGATTCCTTAGCAATCAGCCCCAGCATTTT	CASSPPNSDRFLSNQPQHF
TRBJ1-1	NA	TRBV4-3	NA	TGCGCCAGCAGCCAAGGGCACCAGAACACTGAAGCTTTCTTT	CASSQGHQNTEAFF
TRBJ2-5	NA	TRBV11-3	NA	TGTGCCAGCAGCCAGAGACAGGCCCAAGAGACCCAGTACTTC	CASSQRQAQETQYF
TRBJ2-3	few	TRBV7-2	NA	TGTGCCAGCAGCTTAGCCAGGGGTACCACAGATACGCAGTATTTT	CASSLARGTTDTQYF
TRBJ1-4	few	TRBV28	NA	TGTGCCAGCAGCTCGTCGGGTCAGGGAACGGAAAAACTGTTTTTT	CASSSSGQGTEKLFF
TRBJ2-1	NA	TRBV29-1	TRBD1	TGCAGCGTTGGGGACGGACAGGGTTACAATGAGCAGTTCTTC	CSVGDGQGYNEQFF
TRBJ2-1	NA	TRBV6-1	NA	TGTGCCAGCAGGGGGGGTGGGACTTACAATGAGCAGTTCTTC	CASRGGGTYNEQFF
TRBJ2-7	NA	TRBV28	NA	TGTGCCAGCAGTTTCGCAGGGTACGAGCAGTACTTC	CASSFAGYEQYF
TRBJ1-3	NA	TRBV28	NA	TGTGCCAGCAGTCCGCAGCAGGTTGAAGAAAACACCATATATTTT	CASSPQQVEENTIYF
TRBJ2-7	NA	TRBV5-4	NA	TGTGCCAGCAGCTTGTCGGGTTTCTCCTACGAGCAGTACTTC	CASSLSGFSYEQYF